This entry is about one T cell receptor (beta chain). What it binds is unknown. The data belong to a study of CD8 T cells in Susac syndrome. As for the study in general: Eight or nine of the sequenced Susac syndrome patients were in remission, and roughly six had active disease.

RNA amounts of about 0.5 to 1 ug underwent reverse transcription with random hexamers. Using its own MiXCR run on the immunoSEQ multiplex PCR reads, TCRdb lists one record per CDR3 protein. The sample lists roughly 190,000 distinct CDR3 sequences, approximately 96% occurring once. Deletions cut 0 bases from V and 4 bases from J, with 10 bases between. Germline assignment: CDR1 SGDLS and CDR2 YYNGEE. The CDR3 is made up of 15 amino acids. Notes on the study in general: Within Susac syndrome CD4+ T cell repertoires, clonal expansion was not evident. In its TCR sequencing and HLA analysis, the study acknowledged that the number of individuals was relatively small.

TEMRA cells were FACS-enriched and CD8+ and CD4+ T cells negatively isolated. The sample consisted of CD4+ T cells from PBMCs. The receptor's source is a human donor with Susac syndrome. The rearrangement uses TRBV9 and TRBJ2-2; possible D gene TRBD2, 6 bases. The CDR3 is CASSVASSGTGELFF. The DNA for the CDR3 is TGTGCCAGCAGCGTAGCTAGTAGCGGCACCGGGGAGCTGTTTTTT.